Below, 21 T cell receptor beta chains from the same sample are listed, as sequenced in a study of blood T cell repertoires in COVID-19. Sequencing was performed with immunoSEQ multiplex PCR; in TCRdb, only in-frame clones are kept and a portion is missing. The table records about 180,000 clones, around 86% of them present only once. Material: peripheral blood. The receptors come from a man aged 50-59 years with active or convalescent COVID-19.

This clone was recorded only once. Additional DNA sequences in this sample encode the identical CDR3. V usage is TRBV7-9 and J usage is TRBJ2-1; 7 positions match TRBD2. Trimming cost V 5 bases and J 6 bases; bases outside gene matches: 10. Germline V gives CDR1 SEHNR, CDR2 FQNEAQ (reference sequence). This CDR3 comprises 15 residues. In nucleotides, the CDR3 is TGTGCCAGCAGCCCAGGGTATGGGGGGGGCAATGAGCAGTTCTTC. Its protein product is CASSPGYGGGNEQFF.

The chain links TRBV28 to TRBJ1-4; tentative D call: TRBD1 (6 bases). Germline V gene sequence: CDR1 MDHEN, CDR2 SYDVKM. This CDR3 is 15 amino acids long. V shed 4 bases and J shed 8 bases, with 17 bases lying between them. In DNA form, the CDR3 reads TGTGCCAGCAGTTCCGGGGACACTGGTGTAGAAAAACTGTTTTTT. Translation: CASSSGDTGVEKLFF. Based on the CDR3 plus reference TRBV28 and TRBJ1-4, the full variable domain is DVKVTQSSRYLVKRTGEKVFLECVQDMDHENMFWYRQDPGLGLRLIYFSYDVKMKEKGDIPEGYSVSREKKERFSLILESASTNQTSMYLCASSSGDTGVEKLFFGSGTQLSVL.

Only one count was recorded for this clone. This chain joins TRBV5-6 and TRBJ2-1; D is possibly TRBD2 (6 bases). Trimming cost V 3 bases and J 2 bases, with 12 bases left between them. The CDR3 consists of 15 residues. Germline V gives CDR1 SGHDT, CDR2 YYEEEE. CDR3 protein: CASSSRTKTYNEQFF. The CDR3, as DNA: TGTGCCAGCAGCTCTCGGACTAAAACCTACAATGAGCAGTTCTTC.

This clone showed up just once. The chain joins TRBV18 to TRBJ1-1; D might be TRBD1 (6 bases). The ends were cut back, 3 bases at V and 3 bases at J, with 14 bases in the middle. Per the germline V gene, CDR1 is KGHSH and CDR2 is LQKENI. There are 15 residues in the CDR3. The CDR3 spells CASSPRGQKDTEAFF. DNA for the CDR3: TGTGCCAGCTCACCTAGGGGACAAAAGGACACTGAAGCTTTCTTT.

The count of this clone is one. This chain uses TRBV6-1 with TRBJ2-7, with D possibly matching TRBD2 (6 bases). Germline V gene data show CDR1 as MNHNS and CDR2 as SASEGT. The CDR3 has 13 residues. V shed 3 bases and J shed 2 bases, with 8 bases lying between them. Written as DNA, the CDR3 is TGTGCCAGCAGTGATGGGACTCCCTACGAGCAGTACTTC. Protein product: CASSDGTPYEQYF.

The CDR3 protein is CASGLTGGGNTIYF. The CDR3, as DNA: TGTGCTAGTGGTTTGACAGGGGGAGGAAACACCATATATTTT. The V call is TRBV12-5, the J call TRBJ1-3, with 8 bases fitting TRBD1. This CDR3 comprises 14 residues. CDR1 is LGHNT and CDR2 is FRNRAP in the germline V gene. V lost 2 bases and J lost 4; bases outside the gene matches: 1.

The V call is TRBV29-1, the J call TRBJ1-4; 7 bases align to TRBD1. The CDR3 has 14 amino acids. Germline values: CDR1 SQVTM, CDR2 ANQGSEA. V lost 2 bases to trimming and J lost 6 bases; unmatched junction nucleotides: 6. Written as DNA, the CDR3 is TGCAGCGTTGAATGGCAGGGGGGTGATGAAAAACTGTTTTTT. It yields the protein CSVEWQGGDEKLFF.

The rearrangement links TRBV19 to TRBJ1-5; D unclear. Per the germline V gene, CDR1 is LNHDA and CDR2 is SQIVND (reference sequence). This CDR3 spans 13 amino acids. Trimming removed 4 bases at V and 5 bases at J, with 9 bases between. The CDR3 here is CASSTDGDQPQHF. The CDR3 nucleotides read TGTGCCAGTAGTACGGACGGGGATCAGCCCCAGCATTTT.

CDR3 DNA: TGTGCCAGCAGCTTAGATGGGCAGGGGGCTACTGAAGCTTTCTTT. Its protein is CASSLDGQGATEAFF. This chain connects TRBV11-3 to TRBJ1-1, with 8 nucleotides matching TRBD1. Losses at the gene ends were 0 bases for V and 5 bases for J; bases not matched to a gene: 5. Germline V gene data show CDR1 as SGHNT and CDR2 as YENEEA. The CDR3 length is 15 residues. Drawing the rest from reference TRBV11-3 and TRBJ1-1, the complete variable domain is EAGVVQSPRYKIIEKKQPVAFWCNPISGHNTLYWYLQNLGQGPELLIRYENEEAVDDSQLPKDRFSAERLKGVDSTLKIQPAELGDSAVYLCASSLDGQGATEAFFGQGTRLTVV.

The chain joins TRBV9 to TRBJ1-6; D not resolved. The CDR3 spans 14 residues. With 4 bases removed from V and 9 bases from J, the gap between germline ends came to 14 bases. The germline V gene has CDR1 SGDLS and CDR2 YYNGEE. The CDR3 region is CASSRDLEGSPLHF. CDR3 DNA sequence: TGTGCCAGCAGCCGCGACCTAGAGGGTTCACCCCTCCACTTT.

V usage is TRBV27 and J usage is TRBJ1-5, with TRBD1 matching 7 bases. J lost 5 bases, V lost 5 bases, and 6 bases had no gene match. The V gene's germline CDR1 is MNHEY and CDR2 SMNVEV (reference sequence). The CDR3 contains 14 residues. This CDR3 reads CASSPQGPHQPQHF. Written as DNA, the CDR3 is TGTGCCAGCAGTCCACAGGGGCCTCATCAGCCCCAGCATTTT.

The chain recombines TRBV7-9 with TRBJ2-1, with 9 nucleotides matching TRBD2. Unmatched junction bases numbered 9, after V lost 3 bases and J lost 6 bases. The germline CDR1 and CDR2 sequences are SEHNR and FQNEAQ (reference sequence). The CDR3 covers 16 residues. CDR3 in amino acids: CASSFPRETSGNEQFF. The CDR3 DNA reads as TGTGCCAGCAGCTTCCCCCGCGAGACTAGCGGCAATGAGCAGTTCTTC.

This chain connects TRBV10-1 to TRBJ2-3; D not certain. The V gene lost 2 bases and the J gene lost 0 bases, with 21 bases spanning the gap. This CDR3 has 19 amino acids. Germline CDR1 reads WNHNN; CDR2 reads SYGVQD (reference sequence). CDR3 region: CASSEPPPSIWQSTDTQYF. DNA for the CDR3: TGCGCCAGCAGTGAGCCCCCCCCTTCGATTTGGCAGAGCACAGATACGCAGTATTTT.

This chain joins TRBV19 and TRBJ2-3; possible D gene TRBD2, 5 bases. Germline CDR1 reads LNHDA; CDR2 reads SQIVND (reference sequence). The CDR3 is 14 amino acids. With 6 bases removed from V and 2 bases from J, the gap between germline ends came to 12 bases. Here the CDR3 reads CASRLALPTDTQYF. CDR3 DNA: TGTGCCAGTAGGCTAGCCCTACCCACAGATACGCAGTATTTT.

Here the CDR3 reads CASSFGQGDEQFF. The CDR3, as DNA: TGTGCGAGTTCATTCGGACAGGGGGATGAGCAGTTCTTC. This chain uses TRBV19 with TRBJ2-1; TRBD1 agrees at 10 bases. This CDR3 comprises 13 residues. CDR1 and CDR2 from the germline V gene are LNHDA and SQIVND (reference sequence).

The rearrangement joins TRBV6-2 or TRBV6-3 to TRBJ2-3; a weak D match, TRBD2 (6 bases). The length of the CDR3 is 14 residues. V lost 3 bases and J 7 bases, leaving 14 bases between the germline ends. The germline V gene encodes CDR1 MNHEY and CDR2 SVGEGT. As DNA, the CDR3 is TGTGCCAGCAGTTATTCGGCGGGATTCAATACGCAGTATTTT. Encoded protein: CASSYSAGFNTQYF.

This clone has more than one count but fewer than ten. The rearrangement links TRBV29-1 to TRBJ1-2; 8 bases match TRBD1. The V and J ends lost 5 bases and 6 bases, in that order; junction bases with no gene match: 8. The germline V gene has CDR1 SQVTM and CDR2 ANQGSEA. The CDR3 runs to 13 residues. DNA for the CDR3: TGCAGCGTTCTCCGGACAGGGAAGCATGGCTACACCTTC. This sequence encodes CSVLRTGKHGYTF. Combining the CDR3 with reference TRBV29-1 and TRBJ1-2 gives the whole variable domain SAVISQKPSRDICQRGTSLTIQCQVDSQVTMMFWYRQQPGQSLTLIATANQGSEATYESGFVIDKFPISRPNLTFSTLTVSNMSPEDSSIYLCSVLRTGKHGYTFGSGTRLTVV.

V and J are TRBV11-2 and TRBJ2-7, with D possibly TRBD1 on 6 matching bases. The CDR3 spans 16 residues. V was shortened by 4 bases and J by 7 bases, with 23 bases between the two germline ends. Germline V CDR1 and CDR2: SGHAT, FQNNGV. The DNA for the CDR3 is TGTGCCAGCAGCTCAGGATCCGGGACAACGAGAGGGGAGCAGTACTTC. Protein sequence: CASSSGSGTTRGEQYF.

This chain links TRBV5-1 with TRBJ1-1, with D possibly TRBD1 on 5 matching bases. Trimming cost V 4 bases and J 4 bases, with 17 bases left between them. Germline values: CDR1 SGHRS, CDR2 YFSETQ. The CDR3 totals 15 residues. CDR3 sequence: CASSPGGIGSTEAFF. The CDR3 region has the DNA TGCGCCAGCAGCCCCGGGGGGATTGGGAGCACTGAAGCTTTCTTT.

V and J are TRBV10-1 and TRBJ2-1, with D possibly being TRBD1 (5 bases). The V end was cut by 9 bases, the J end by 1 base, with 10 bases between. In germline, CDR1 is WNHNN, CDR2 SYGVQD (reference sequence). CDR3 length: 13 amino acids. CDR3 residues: CASARDSYNEQFF. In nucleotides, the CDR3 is TGCGCCAGTGCCAGGGATTCCTACAATGAGCAGTTCTTC.

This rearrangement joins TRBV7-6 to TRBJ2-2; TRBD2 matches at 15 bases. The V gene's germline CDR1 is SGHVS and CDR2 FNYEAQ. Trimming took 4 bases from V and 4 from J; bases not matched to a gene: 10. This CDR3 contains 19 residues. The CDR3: CASSSPRTSGRDGTGELFF. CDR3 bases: TGTGCCAGCAGCTCGCCGCGGACTAGCGGGAGGGATGGCACCGGGGAGCTGTTTTTT.